These T cell receptor beta chains were read from a single sample in a study of spatial heterogeneity in lung cancer. One entry per CDR3 protein, called by TCRdb with MiXCR from the 5' RACE reads. The table shows tens of thousands of distinct CDR3 sequences, with approximately 12% occurring only once. Sequencing used PBMCs, obtained at surgery. The receptors come from a male donor with early-stage non-small cell lung cancer. CDR3s include the opening cysteine and the closing phenylalanine or tryptophan. The D gene is left open where the match is weak. Size is stated for part of the rows, as once, few or many counts, or as a class when the clone is expanded.

>-|-|TRBJ2-5|TRBV7-2
TGTGCCAGTTCCAAACCGGGCTTAGAGACCCAGTACTTC
CASSKPGLETQYF
>-|-|TRBJ1-1|TRBV29-1
TGCAGCGTTGAAGGGACAGCCAACACTGAAGCTTTCTTT
CSVEGTANTEAFF
>few|-|TRBJ2-7|TRBV6-5
TGTGCCAGCAGTTACTCGTGGGACACCCTCTACGAGCAGTACTTC
CASSYSWDTLYEQYF
>-|TRBD2|TRBJ2-1|TRBV4-2
TGTGCCAGCAGCCACAACCTAGCGGGAGGGGGGAATGAGCAGTTCTTC
CASSHNLAGGGNEQFF
>-|TRBD1|TRBJ2-2|TRBV29-1
TGCAGCGTTGACGGGACAGGGGTCGCCGGGGAGCTGTTTTTT
CSVDGTGVAGELFF
>few|-|TRBJ2-3|TRBV28
TGTGCCAGCATTAATCCATCCACAGATACGCAGTATTTT
CASINPSTDTQYF
>-|TRBD1|TRBJ2-7|TRBV5-1
TGCGCCAGCAGCGTGGACAGGGGAGGCGAGCAGTACTTC
CASSVDRGGEQYF
>few|-|TRBJ2-7|TRBV7-7
TGTGCTAGCAGCCGGGACTTGTACTACGAGCAGTACTTC
CASSRDLYYEQYF
>few|-|TRBJ2-7|TRBV5-1
TGCGCCAGCAGACCCGGACTGCGCTCCTACGAGCAGTACTTC
CASRPGLRSYEQYF
>-|TRBD1|TRBJ2-2|TRBV6-5
TGTGCCAGCCGAAGGGGGCGAGAATCCGGGGAGCTGTTTTTT
CASRRGRESGELFF
>few|-|TRBJ1-3|TRBV4-3
TGCGCCAGCAGCCAAGATCAGAGGACGGCTACTGGAAACACCATATATTTT
CASSQDQRTATGNTIYF
>few|TRBD1|TRBJ1-2|TRBV24-1
TGTGCCACCCAAGGAGGAGGGGGCTCTGACTATGGCTACACCTTC
CATQGGGGSDYGYTF
>many|-|TRBJ1-5|TRBV27
TGTGCCACAGGAGGGCGGGGTCAGCCCCAGCATTTT
CATGGRGQPQHF
>few|-|TRBJ2-3|TRBV5-1
TGCGCCAGCAGCTTGGGTTCGGTTCGGAGCACAGATACGCAGTATTTT
CASSLGSVRSTDTQYF
>few|-|TRBJ1-4|TRBV5-1
TGCGCCAGCAGCTTGGTGGTAGGGGAAAAACTGTTTTTT
CASSLVVGEKLFF